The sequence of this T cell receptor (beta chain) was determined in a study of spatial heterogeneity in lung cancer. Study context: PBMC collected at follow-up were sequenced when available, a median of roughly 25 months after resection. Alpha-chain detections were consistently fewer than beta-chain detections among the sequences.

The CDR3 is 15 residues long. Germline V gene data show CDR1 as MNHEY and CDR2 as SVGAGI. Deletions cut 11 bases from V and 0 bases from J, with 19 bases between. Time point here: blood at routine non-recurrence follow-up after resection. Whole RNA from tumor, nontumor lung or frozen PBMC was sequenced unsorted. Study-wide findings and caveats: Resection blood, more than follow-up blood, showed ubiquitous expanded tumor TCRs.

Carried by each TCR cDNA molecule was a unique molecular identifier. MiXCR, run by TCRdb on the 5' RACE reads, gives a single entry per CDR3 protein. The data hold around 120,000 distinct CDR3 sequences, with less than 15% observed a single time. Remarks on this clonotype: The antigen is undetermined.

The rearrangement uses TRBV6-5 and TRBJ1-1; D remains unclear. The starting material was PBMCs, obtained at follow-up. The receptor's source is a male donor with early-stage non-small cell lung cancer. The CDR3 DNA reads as TGTGCCCTGGAGGGAGGGATTTCGATGAACACTGAAGCTTTCTTT. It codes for CALEGGISMNTEAFF.